Listed below are T cell receptor beta chains from one sample, sequenced in a study of response to subunit inactivated influenza vaccine. Each CDR3 protein gets one entry after TCRdb re-called the RT-PCR reads with MiXCR. Here the sample spans around 790,000 distinct CDR3 sequences, less than 25% being singletons. Sample: PBMCs from blood, taken more than 4 days after vaccination. These receptors all come from a man aged 45-65 years who received an inactivated influenza vaccine. The CDR3 runs from the conserved cysteine through the conserved F or W. The order of the fields is V gene, D gene, J gene, CDR3 length, clone size, CDR3 DNA, CDR3 protein. A D gene is named only where the DNA matches it firmly. The size entry is marked missing in some rows and otherwise reads once, few, many or a size class.

TRBV7-9	TRBD2	TRBJ2-3	16	NA	TGTGCCAGCAGCTGGGGGACTAGCGGGAAAACAGATACGCAGTATTTT	CASSWGTSGKTDTQYF
TRBV29-1	NA	TRBJ2-7	12	few	TGCAGCGTTGAGGTCTTACCCTACGAGCAGTACTTC	CSVEVLPYEQYF
TRBV5-4	NA	TRBJ2-2	16	NA	TGTGCCAGCAGCACGGCCCAGGGGGGTAACACCGGGGAGCTGTTTTTT	CASSTAQGGNTGELFF
TRBV4-3	TRBD2	TRBJ2-4	13	NA	TGCGCCAGCAGCCAAGAGGGAGGGGACATTCAGTACTTC	CASSQEGGDIQYF
TRBV2	NA	TRBJ1-1	15	NA	TGTGCCAGCAGTGAGGGGCGGGCCGTGAACACTGAAGCTTTCTTT	CASSEGRAVNTEAFF
TRBV29-1	TRBD2	TRBJ2-3	12	NA	TGCAGCGTTGGACTAGCGGCGGATACGCAGTATTTT	CSVGLAADTQYF
TRBV28	NA	TRBJ2-5	13	NA	TGTGCCAGCAGTTTACTCAGGGGTGGGACCCAGTACTTC	CASSLLRGGTQYF
TRBV6-5	NA	TRBJ2-7	14	NA	TGTGCCAGCAGTGACTCTGGACAGTCCTACGAGCAGTACTTC	CASSDSGQSYEQYF
TRBV7-8	NA	TRBJ2-2	13	NA	TGTGCCAGCAGCTTAAACGAGGCCGGGGAGCTGTTTTTT	CASSLNEAGELFF
TRBV15	NA	TRBJ1-4	14	NA	TGTGCCACCAGCTCCGTTCGGTTTAATGAAAAACTGTTTTTT	CATSSVRFNEKLFF
TRBV27	TRBD1	TRBJ1-2	14	few	TGTGCCAGCAGGGGAATACAGGGGTACTATGGCTACACCTTC	CASRGIQGYYGYTF
TRBV27	NA	TRBJ2-1	14	NA	TGTGCCAGCAGCCGGACGGGACACTACAATGAGCAGTTCTTC	CASSRTGHYNEQFF
TRBV29-1	NA	TRBJ1-1	10	few	TGCAGCGTTACTCACACTGAAGCTTTCTTT	CSVTHTEAFF
TRBV11-2	TRBD2	TRBJ2-7	15	NA	TGTGCCAGCAGCTTAGACGGGGGGAATAGAGGCGAGCAGTACTTC	CASSLDGGNRGEQYF
TRBV15	TRBD2	TRBJ2-1	15	NA	TGTGCCACCAGGCCCGGGGGGGGAGTACTGGTTGAGCAGTTCTTC	CATRPGGGVLVEQFF
TRBV7-2	NA	TRBJ2-5	13	NA	TGTGCCAGCAGCTTAAAGCCCGAGGAGACCCAGTACTTC	CASSLKPEETQYF